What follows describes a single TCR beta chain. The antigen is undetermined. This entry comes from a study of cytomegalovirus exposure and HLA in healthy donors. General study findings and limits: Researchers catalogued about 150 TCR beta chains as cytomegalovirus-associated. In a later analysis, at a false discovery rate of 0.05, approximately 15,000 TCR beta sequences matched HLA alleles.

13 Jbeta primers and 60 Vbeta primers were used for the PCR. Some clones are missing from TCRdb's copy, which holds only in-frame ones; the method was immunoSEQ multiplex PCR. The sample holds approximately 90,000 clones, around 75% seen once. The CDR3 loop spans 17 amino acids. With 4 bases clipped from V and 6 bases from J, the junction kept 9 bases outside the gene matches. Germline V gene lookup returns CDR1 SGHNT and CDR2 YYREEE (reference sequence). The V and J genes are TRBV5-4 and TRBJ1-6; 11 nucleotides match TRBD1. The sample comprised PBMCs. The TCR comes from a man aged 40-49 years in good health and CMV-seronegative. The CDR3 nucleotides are TGTGCCAGCAGCGGAGGACAGGGGGCGATTGGTAATTCACCCCTCCACTTT. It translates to CASSGGQGAIGNSPLHF.